This T cell receptor beta chain was captured by sequencing in a study of blood T cell repertoires in COVID-19 (dated by TCRdb to about 2020). Background for the entire study: Collaborator samples came from the United States, Italy and Spain and covered acute and convalescent phases of COVID-19. The material from the prospective study consisted of cDNA or gDNA derived from T cells, B-cell-depleted T cells, or PBMCs. The dataset comprised deeply sampled blood TCRbeta repertoires from subjects exposed to, actively infected with, or recovered from COVID-19. The repertoires were made available in a free public database intended to serve as a resource for research on the immune response to SARS-CoV-2. The samples were drawn from two sources: the first 160 participants of the ongoing ImmuneRACE study, and some 1,300 subjects contributed by 6 global collaborators. The sample metadata nearly always contained a de-identified subject ID, COVID-19 status, age in years and sex. Where available, HLA class I and class II types were obtained from metadata supplied by the sample provider rather than from assay-based typing.

Clipping removes 2 bases from V and 3 bases from J, with 9 as the unmatched junction base count. Including cysteine and phenylalanine, the CDR3 has 17 amino acids. Just CDR3 DNA is preserved here, 51 bases in frame from base 1. According to the germline V gene, CDR1 reads SGHAT and CDR2 reads FQNNGV. The full study reports these points: The quantity of clinical and demographic metadata differed by source and by participant and was supplied without curation.

Note on this clone: Its binding antigen is unknown. Base qualities are not recorded, but no much larger clone differs from it by a single base.

TCRbeta CDR3 regions were amplified from genomic DNA using the immunoSEQ Assay, a bias-controlled multiplex PCR. As for the original processing: Nucleated cell counts per sample were estimated from amplification of reference gene primers within the assay. To quantify the absolute abundance of each unique TCRbeta CDR3 rearrangement, sequence reads were collapsed and filtered. For each sample, productive Simpson clonality was calculated as the square root of Simpson's diversity index over productive rearrangements. TCRdb stores this immuneACCESS table with in-frame sequences only. Part of the clones is absent; in the studies checked, under half of the shortfall reflects unresolved V genes, and no reason is known for the rest. V and J calls and clone size are those listed in that table; D and trimming were worked out from the DNA. For this sample the table gives around 150,000 clones, of which 84% were detected only once. Roughly a fifth of the sample belongs to the ten largest clones.

Each collaborating institution followed its own protocols to collect whole blood in K2EDTA tubes. For TCRbeta analysis, collaborators shipped samples as frozen whole blood, isolated PBMCs, or DNA extracted from either of those sample types. The rearrangement joined TRBV11-2 to TRBJ2-2, and TRBD2 matches 7 of the central bases. Sample: peripheral blood. The source of this sequence is a woman of 80 years or more with acute or convalescent COVID-19. In nucleotides, the sequence is TGTGCCAGCAGCTTAATCCCCCAGCGGGGATACACCGGGGAGCTGTTTTTT. This gives the protein CASSLIPQRGYTGELFF.